This entry describes one T cell receptor beta chain. The target antigen is unknown. The PCR ran on 60 Vbeta and 13 Jbeta primers. The method was immunoSEQ multiplex PCR; TCRdb's version includes in-frame clones alone and lacks a portion of them. The table records about 70,000 clones, around two thirds of them present only once. The sample is drawn from a study of cytomegalovirus exposure and HLA in healthy donors. V trimming: 6 bases; J trimming: 3 bases; junction bases outside the gene matches: 4. Germline CDR1 reads SEHNR; CDR2 reads FQNEAQ (reference sequence). The CDR3 runs 14 residues. Study-level results: CMV serostatus was the sole immune exposure information available. It emerged from a later analysis that several of the most significant clusters appeared to be linked to common viral pathogens. The authors enumerated roughly 160 TCR beta chains as linked to cytomegalovirus. Several V segments, TRBV6-2 and TRBV6-3 among them, could not be told apart and were dropped.

This chain links TRBV7-9 with TRBJ2-5; 10 bases are a match to TRBD2. This TCR was sampled from a human donor in good health. The specimen sequenced was PBMCs. CDR3 sequence: CASRFLAGEETQYF. In DNA, the CDR3 is TGTGCCAGCAGGTTTCTAGCGGGAGAAGAGACCCAGTACTTC.